These 8 T cell receptor beta chains share one sample of origin, sequenced in a study of cytomegalovirus exposure and HLA in healthy donors. A multiplex PCR was run with 60 Vbeta primers and 13 Jbeta primers. Clones were sequenced by immunoSEQ multiplex PCR, and TCRdb holds only the in-frame ones, with some missing. Here the sample table reports tens of thousands of clones. Input material: PBMCs. The origin of the receptors is a man over 45 in good health and CMV-seropositive.

V is TRBV27 and J is TRBJ2-3; TRBD2 matches 9 bases. Per germline, CDR1 MNHEY and CDR2 SMNVEV (reference sequence). The CDR3 consists of 17 residues. Trimming at V came to 3 bases and at J to 5 bases, leaving 12 bases not matched to a gene. The CDR3 reads CASSLVPGGRVGDTQYF. CDR3 coding DNA: TGTGCCAGCAGTTTGGTACCGGGCGGGAGGGTTGGAGATACGCAGTATTTT.

The CDR3 bases are TGTGCCAGCAGCCGGACTAGCGGGAGCTACGAGCAGTACTTC. It specifies CASSRTSGSYEQYF. The chain employs TRBV9 and TRBJ2-7; 13 bases are a match to TRBD2. Germline-derived CDR1 and CDR2 are SGDLS and YYNGEE. Losses at the gene ends were 4 bases for V and 3 bases for J; bases not matched to a gene: 1. CDR3 length equals 14 residues.

The CDR3 is CASSPGPPPNEQFF. DNA for the CDR3: TGTGCCAGCAGTCCCGGTCCTCCCCCCAATGAGCAGTTCTTC. This chain joins TRBV6-6 and TRBJ2-1; no reliable D call. This CDR3 has 14 amino acids. Trimming stripped 5 bases from V and 6 bases from J, with 14 bases between. Germline CDR1 reads MNHNY; CDR2 reads SVGAGI (reference sequence).

The chain couples TRBV18 to TRBJ1-5, with TRBD1 identical over 10 bases. Unmatched junction bases numbered 5, after V lost 0 bases and J lost 9 bases. This CDR3 region has 15 residues. Germline lookup yields CDR1 KGHSH and CDR2 LQKENI. The CDR3 nucleotides read TGTGCCAGCTCACCACCAGGACAGGGGGAGATGCCCCAGCATTTT. Protein product: CASSPPGQGEMPQHF. The full variable domain, completed using reference TRBV18 and TRBJ1-5, is NAGVMQNPRHLVRRRGQEARLRCSPMKGHSHVYWYRQLPEEGLKFMVYLQKENIIDESGMPKERFSAEFPKEGPSILRIQQVVRGDSAAYFCASSPPGQGEMPQHFGDGTRLSIL.

The chain couples TRBV27 to TRBJ2-4; possible D gene TRBD2, 7 bases. The CDR3 has 14 amino acids. Trimming took 3 bases from V and 6 from J, leaving 12 bases between them. Per the germline V gene, CDR1 is MNHEY and CDR2 is SMNVEV (reference sequence). CDR3 coding DNA: TGTGCCAGCAGTTTTAGGGGGGGAGGAAACATTCAGTACTTC. Its protein product is CASSFRGGGNIQYF.

The chain couples TRBV2 to TRBJ1-1; D is unclear. Germline V gene sequence: CDR1 SNHLY, CDR2 FYNNEI. The CDR3 is made up of 13 amino acids. Trimming removed 4 bases at V and 1 base at J, with 7 bases between. The CDR3 nucleotides are TGTGCCAGCAGTGGGAGAAGGAACACTGAAGCTTTCTTT. Its protein product is CASSGRRNTEAFF.

The V call is TRBV11-1, the J call TRBJ2-7; TRBD2 is a possible D gene (5 bases). Per the germline V gene, CDR1 is SGHAT and CDR2 is FQDESV (reference sequence). Trimming took 5 bases from V and 3 from J, leaving 17 bases between them. This CDR3 comprises 15 residues. This chain's CDR3 is CASSGGEKIIYEQYF. CDR3 nucleotides: TGTGCCAGCAGCGGTGGGGAGAAGATCATCTACGAGCAGTACTTC.

V usage is TRBV30 and J usage is TRBJ1-5; no definite D call. CDR1 is GTSNPN, CDR2 SVGIG, per germline (reference sequence). This CDR3 has 14 amino acids. With 1 base removed from V and 4 bases from J, the gap between germline ends came to 11 bases. CDR3 sequence: CAWSEGVANQPQHF. DNA of the CDR3: TGTGCCTGGAGTGAAGGAGTAGCGAATCAGCCCCAGCATTTT.